This T cell receptor (beta chain) stems from a study of T cells in Graves' hyperthyroidism and ophthalmopathy. Regarding the study as a whole: A median around 5.9 months before onset, the model predicted ophthalmopathy.

RNA transcripts yielded amplified TCR beta CDR3 regions. RT-PCR in the first round (using the HTBI primer set) targeted the TCR CDR3. TCRdb re-called the multiplex PCR reads with MiXCR, one entry per CDR3 protein. The table lists roughly 740,000 distinct CDR3 sequences, around 15% of them singletons. The CDR3 consists of 11 residues. Germline V gene lookup returns CDR1 SGHVS and CDR2 FNYEAQ. V lost 0 bases and J 15 bases, leaving 9 bases between the germline ends. Those with hyperthyroidism were 18 to 65 years old, newly diagnosed, and ill for under 2 months. A patient was excluded if there was uncontrolled infection, other autoimmune disease, pregnancy or lactation. With respect to this clonotype: Its specificity is not known.

The sequencing sample was made of blood. The chain combines TRBV7-6 with TRBJ2-1, with D uncertain. The TCR was taken from a man between 18 and 35 years old with Graves' hyperthyroidism. CDR3 in DNA: TGTGCCAGCAGCTTAGCTGGCCCCTGGTTCTTC. It is translated as CASSLAGPWFF.